The subject of this entry is one TCR beta chain. One entry per CDR3 protein results from TCRdb running MiXCR on the RT-PCR reads. The table lists approximately 720,000 distinct CDR3 sequences, approximately 15% of them singletons. Losses at the gene ends were 4 bases for V and 8 bases for J; bases not matched to a gene: 9. CDR3 size: 14 residues. Per the germline V gene, CDR1 is KGHSH and CDR2 is LQKENI. This rearrangement joins TRBV18 to TRBJ2-3, with 7 nucleotides matching TRBD1. Sequenced: memory CD4+ T cells from blood. The TCR was taken from a female donor in good health, serving as a healthy control. The CDR3 bases are TGTGCCAGCTCACTGGCGACAGGGACCGGTACGCAGTATTTT. Its translation: CASSLATGTGTQYF.